The 7 T cell receptor beta chains presented below share a single source sample, sequenced in a study of blood T cell repertoires in COVID-19. Method: immunoSEQ multiplex PCR; TCRdb's copy keeps in-frame clones and lacks some. The sample comprises fewer than 200,000 clones, 60% to 85% of which are singletons, and 7% to 9% rests with the top ten. Sequencing was carried out using peripheral blood. The receptors derive from a man in his sixties with acute or convalescent COVID-19.

The chain links TRBV19 to TRBJ2-7, with 12 nucleotides matching TRBD1. Per the germline V gene, CDR1 is LNHDA and CDR2 is SQIVND (reference sequence). CDR3 length equals 14 residues. V lost 7 bases and J lost 5; bases outside the gene matches: 6. The CDR3 coding sequence is TGTGCCAGTACCAGGGGACAGGGGGCCAACGAGCAGTACTTC. Its translation is CASTRGQGANEQYF.

J is TRBJ2-3 and V is TRBV5-1; 10 positions agree with TRBD2. V lost 6 bases, J lost 5 bases, and 6 bases stayed unmatched. Looked up from germline, CDR1 is SGHRS and CDR2 is YFSETQ. This CDR3 has 14 residues. CDR3 loop: CASKPSGGEDTQYF. CDR3 DNA sequence: TGCGCCAGCAAACCCAGCGGGGGGGAAGATACGCAGTATTTT.

V gene TRBV7-9 combines with J gene TRBJ1-1; TRBD1 is a possible D gene (6 bases). Trimming removed 1 base from V and 1 base from J, with 10 bases in between. The germline V gene has CDR1 SEHNR and CDR2 FQNEAQ (reference sequence). The CDR3 runs to 15 residues. For the CDR3, the DNA is TGTGCCAGCAGCTTAGGAGGCAGGGGGAACACTGAAGCTTTCTTT. Translation: CASSLGGRGNTEAFF.

The CDR3 sequence: CATRIGQGNQPQHF. CDR3 in DNA: TGTGCCACAAGAATTGGTCAGGGGAATCAGCCCCAGCATTTT. The rearrangement joins TRBV28 to TRBJ1-5, with D perhaps matching TRBD1 (6 bases). The CDR3 has 14 amino acids. With 10 bases removed from V and 4 bases from J, the gap between germline ends came to 17 bases. CDR1 and CDR2 from the germline V gene are MDHEN and SYDVKM.

As DNA, the CDR3 is TGCGCCAGCACCGCTAGCGGGGGCCTCGTAGGGACCCAGTACTTC. This encodes CASTASGGLVGTQYF. The chain carries TRBV5-1 and TRBJ2-5; TRBD2 matches 10 bases. V lost 6 bases and J lost 7; bases outside the gene matches: 12. CDR1 is SGHRS and CDR2 is YFSETQ in the germline V gene. There are 15 residues in the CDR3.

The rearrangement joins TRBV13 to TRBJ1-1; TRBD1 might be the D (5 bases). CDR1 and CDR2 from the germline V gene are PRHDT and FYEKMQ (reference sequence). V was pared by 1 base and J by 2 bases, with 11 bases between. The CDR3 extends over 15 amino acids. CDR3 in DNA: TGTGCCAGCAGCTTAGTGCAGGGCCTCAACACTGAAGCTTTCTTT. Its translation is CASSLVQGLNTEAFF.

This chain joins TRBV6-5 and TRBJ2-5; no firm D call. The CDR3 runs 13 residues. Germline values: CDR1 MNHEY, CDR2 SVGAGI. V was cut by 7 bases and J by 2 bases, with 11 bases left in between. CDR3 bases: TGTGCCAGCACCCTTGGCGGACAAGAGACCCAGTACTTC. This encodes CASTLGGQETQYF.